The text below deals with one T cell receptor (beta chain). Unmatched junction bases numbered 5, after V lost 0 bases and J lost 3 bases. The germline CDR1 and CDR2 sequences are SGDLS and YYNGEE. The CDR3 has 15 amino acids. TCRdb keeps only in-frame clones here, not all; method: immunoSEQ multiplex PCR. The data hold 240,000 or so clones, with over 65% observed a single time. The data derive from a study of blood T cell repertoires in COVID-19. The sequenced sample consisted of peripheral blood. This clonotype originated in a woman aged 80 or over with acute or convalescent COVID-19. V is TRBV9 and J is TRBJ2-7; 8 nucleotides align to TRBD2. Written as DNA, the CDR3 is TGTGCCAGCAGCGTAGCAGCGGGAGCCCACTACGAGCAGTACTTC. This encodes CASSVAAGAHYEQYF. Together with reference TRBV9 and TRBJ2-7, the CDR3 gives the full variable domain: DSGVTQTPKHLITATGQRVTLRCSPRSGDLSVYWYQQSLDQGLQFLIQYYNGEERAKGNILERFSAQQFPDLHSELNLSSLELGDSALYFCASSVAAGAHYEQYFGPGTRLTVT.